This TCR beta chain was retrieved from a study of blood T cells in healthy people across ages. Notes on the study in general: Higher diversity, along with more naive CD4+ cells, distinguished long-lived donors from aged donors.

In germline, CDR1 is DFQATT, CDR2 SNEGSKA (reference sequence). Trimming cost V 7 bases and J 2 bases; bases outside gene matches: 11. The CDR3 length is 15 residues. With a J-beta primer mix and a sample-barcoded 5' primer, a second PCR ran about 6 to 11 cycles. TCRdb re-derived calls from the 5' RACE reads in MiXCR, one entry per CDR3 protein. The sample includes 1.5 million to 2 million distinct CDR3 sequences, roughly 43% of them seen just once. To note about this clonotype: What it binds is not known.

The chain links TRBV20-1 to TRBJ2-3; 8 bases are shared with TRBD2. This clonotype was obtained from a human donor in good health. Sample: blood. CDR3 loop: CSDQTPGLDTDTQYF. The CDR3 DNA follows: TGCAGTGACCAAACTCCGGGACTAGACACAGATACGCAGTATTTT.